This TCR beta chain derives from a study of cytomegalovirus exposure and HLA in healthy donors. The study, taken as a whole, reports: In an earlier analysis, in some 500 donors, most V segments appeared productive either ~87% or ~30% of the time. Immune exposure information comprised only CMV serostatus. Most TCR sequences were uncommon, yet certain public TCRs appeared in many donors. In vitro checks showed that a few CMV-associated chains really do target CMV antigens.

A multiplex PCR was run with 60 Vbeta primers and 13 Jbeta primers. Profiled with immunoSEQ multiplex PCR; TCRdb holds only in-frame clones, not every one. This sample has about 110,000 clones, with roughly 80% found just once. On this clone: Its antigen is currently unknown.

CDR1 and CDR2 from the germline V gene are SGHRS and YFSETQ. The CDR3 has 16 amino acids. Losses at the gene ends were 0 bases for V and 0 bases for J; bases not matched to a gene: 2. The rearrangement links TRBV5-1 to TRBJ2-3, with 9 bases matching TRBD2. The TCR was taken from a female donor in good health and CMV-seropositive. What was sequenced was PBMCs. CDR3 amino acids: CASSLGGGGSTDTQYF. DNA for the CDR3: TGCGCCAGCAGCTTGGGCGGGGGGGGGAGCACAGATACGCAGTATTTT.